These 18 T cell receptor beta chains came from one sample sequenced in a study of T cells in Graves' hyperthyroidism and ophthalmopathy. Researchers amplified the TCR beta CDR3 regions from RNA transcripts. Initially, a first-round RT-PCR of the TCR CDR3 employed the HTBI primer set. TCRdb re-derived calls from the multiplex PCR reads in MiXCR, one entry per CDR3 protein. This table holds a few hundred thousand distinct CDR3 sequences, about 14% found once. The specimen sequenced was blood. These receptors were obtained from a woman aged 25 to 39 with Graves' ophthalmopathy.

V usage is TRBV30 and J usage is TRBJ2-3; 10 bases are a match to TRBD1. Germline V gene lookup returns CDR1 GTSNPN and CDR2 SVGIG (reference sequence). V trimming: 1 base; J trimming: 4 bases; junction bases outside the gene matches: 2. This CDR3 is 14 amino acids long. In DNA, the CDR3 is TGTGCCTGGAGTGCGACAGGGGGCCCAGATACGCAGTATTTT. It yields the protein CAWSATGGPDTQYF.

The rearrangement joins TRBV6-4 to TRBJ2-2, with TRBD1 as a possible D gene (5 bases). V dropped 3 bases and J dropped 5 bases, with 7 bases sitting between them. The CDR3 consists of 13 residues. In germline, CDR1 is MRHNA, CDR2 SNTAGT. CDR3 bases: TGTGCCAGCAGTGAGGCAGGGACCGGGGAGCTGTTTTTT. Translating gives CASSEAGTGELFF.

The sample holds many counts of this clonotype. CDR3 nucleotide sequence: TGTGCCAGCAGTCCCACGTTGGACAGTCACGAGCAGTACTTC. Protein product: CASSPTLDSHEQYF. The J gene is TRBJ2-7, the V gene TRBV12-3 or TRBV12-4, with D possibly being TRBD1 (6 bases). There are 14 residues in the CDR3. With 5 bases removed from V and 5 bases from J, the gap between germline ends came to 16 bases.

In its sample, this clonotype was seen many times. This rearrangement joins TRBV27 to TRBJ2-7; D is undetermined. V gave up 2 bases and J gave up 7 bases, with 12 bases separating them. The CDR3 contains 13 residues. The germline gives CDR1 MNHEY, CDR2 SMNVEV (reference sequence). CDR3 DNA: TGTGCCAGCAGTTTAAGGCTAGGTGGAGAGCAGTACTTC. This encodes CASSLRLGGEQYF.

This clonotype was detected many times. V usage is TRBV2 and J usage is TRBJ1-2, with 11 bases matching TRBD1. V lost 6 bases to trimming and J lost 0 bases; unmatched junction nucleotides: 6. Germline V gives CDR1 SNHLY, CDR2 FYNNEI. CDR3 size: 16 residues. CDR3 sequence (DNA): TGTGCCAGCAGAGCTAGGACAGGGGGCCCTAACTATGGCTACACCTTC. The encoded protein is CASRARTGGPNYGYTF.

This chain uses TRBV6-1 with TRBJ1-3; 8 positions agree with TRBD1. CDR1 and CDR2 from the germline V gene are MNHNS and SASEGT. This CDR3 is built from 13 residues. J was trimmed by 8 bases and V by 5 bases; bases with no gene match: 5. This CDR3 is CASSLIQGDTIYF. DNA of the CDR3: TGTGCCAGCAGTTTGATACAGGGGGACACCATATATTTT.

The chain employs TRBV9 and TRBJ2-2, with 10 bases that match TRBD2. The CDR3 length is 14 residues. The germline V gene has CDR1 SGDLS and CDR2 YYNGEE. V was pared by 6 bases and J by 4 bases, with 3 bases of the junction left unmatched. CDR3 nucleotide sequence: TGTGCCAGCAAAAGCGGGGGGGGCACCGGGGAGCTGTTTTTT. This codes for CASKSGGGTGELFF. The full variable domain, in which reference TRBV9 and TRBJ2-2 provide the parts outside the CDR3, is DSGVTQTPKHLITATGQRVTLRCSPRSGDLSVYWYQQSLDQGLQFLIQYYNGEERAKGNILERFSAQQFPDLHSELNLSSLELGDSALYFCASKSGGGTGELFFGEGSRLTVL.

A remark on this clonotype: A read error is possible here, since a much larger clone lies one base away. The CDR3: CSVGGVGDNQPQHF. The CDR3 region has the DNA TGCAGCGTTGGAGGCGTGGGGGACAATCAGCCCCAGCATTTT. The chain carries TRBV29-1 and TRBJ1-5; maybe TRBD1 (5 bases). The CDR3 consists of 14 residues. Germline assignment: CDR1 SQVTM and CDR2 ANQGSEA. The V end lost 4 bases, the J end lost 3 bases, and 13 bases lay between the germline ends.

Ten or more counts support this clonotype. The CDR3 bases are TGTGCCAGTAGCGGACAGGGACTTAGCAATCAGCCCCAGCATTTT. Translation: CASSGQGLSNQPQHF. The genes are TRBV19 and TRBJ1-5, with 8 bases fitting TRBD1. Germline assignment: CDR1 LNHDA and CDR2 SQIVND (reference sequence). The CDR3 has 15 residues. Trimming cost V 6 bases and J 0 bases; bases outside gene matches: 4.

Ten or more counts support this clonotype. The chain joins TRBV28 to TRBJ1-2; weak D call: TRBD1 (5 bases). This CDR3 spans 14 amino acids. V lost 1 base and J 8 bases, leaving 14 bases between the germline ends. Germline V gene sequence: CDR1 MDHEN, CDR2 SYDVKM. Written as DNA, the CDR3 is TGTGCCAGCAGTTTATTAGGACACCCCGAAGGCTACACCTTC. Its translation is CASSLLGHPEGYTF.

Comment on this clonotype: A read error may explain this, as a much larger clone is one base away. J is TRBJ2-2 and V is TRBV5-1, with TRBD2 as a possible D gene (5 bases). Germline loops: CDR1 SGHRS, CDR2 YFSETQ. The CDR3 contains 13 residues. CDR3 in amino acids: CASSLVQDGELSF. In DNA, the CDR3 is TGCGCCAGCAGCTTGGTGCAGGACGGGGAGCTGTCTTTT.

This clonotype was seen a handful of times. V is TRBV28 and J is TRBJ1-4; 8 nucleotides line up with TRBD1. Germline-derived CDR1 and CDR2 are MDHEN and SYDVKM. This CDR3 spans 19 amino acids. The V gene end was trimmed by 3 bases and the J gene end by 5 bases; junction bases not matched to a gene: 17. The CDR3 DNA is TGTGCCAGCAGTTTGGGGAGGCGTGGAAGGACAGGGAAAAATGAAAAACTGTTTTTT. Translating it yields CASSLGRRGRTGKNEKLFF.

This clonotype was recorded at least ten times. CDR3 region: CASSHTGGGSPLHF. The CDR3 DNA is TGTGCCAGCAGCCACACAGGGGGCGGTTCACCCCTCCACTTT. The V call is TRBV7-3, the J call TRBJ1-6, with 9 positions matching TRBD1. Trimming at V came to 5 bases and at J to 9 bases, leaving 5 bases not matched to a gene. CDR3 size: 14 residues. Germline lookup yields CDR1 SGHTA and CDR2 FQGTGA. Combining the CDR3 with reference TRBV7-3 and TRBJ1-6 gives the whole variable domain GAGVSQTPSNKVTEKGKYVELRCDPISGHTALYWYRQSLGQGPEFLIYFQGTGAADDSGLPNDRFFAVRPEGSVSTLKIQRTERGDSAVYLCASSHTGGGSPLHFGNGTRLTVT.

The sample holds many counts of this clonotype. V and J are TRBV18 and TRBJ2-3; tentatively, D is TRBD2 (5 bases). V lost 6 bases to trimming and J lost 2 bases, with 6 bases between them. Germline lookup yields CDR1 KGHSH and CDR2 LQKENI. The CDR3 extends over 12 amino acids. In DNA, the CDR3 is TGTGCCAGCTCGGAGGTCACAGATACGCAGTATTTT. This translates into CASSEVTDTQYF.

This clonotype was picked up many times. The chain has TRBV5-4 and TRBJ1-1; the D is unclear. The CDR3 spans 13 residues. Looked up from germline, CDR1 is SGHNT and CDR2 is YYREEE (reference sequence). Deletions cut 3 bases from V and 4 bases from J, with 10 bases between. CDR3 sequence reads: CASSSSRSTEAFF. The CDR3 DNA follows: TGTGCCAGCAGCTCTTCGCGGAGCACTGAAGCTTTCTTT.

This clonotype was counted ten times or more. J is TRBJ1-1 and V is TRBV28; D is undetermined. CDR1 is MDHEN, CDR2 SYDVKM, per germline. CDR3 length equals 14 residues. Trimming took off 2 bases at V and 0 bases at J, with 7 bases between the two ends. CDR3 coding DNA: TGTGCCAGCAGTTTAGGAGTTCTGAACACTGAAGCTTTCTTT. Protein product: CASSLGVLNTEAFF.

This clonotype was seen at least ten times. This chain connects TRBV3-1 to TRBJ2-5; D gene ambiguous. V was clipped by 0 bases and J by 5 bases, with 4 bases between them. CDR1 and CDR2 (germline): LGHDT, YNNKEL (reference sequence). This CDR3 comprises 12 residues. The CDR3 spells CASSQELETQYF. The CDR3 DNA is TGTGCCAGCAGCCAAGAATTGGAGACCCAGTACTTC.

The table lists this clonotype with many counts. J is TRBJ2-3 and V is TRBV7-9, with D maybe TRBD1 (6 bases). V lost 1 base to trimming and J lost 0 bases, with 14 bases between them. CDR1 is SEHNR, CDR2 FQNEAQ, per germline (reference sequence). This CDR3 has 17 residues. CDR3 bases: TGTGCCAGCAGCTTAGACCCCAAAGGGGGTAGCACAGATACGCAGTATTTT. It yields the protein CASSLDPKGGSTDTQYF.